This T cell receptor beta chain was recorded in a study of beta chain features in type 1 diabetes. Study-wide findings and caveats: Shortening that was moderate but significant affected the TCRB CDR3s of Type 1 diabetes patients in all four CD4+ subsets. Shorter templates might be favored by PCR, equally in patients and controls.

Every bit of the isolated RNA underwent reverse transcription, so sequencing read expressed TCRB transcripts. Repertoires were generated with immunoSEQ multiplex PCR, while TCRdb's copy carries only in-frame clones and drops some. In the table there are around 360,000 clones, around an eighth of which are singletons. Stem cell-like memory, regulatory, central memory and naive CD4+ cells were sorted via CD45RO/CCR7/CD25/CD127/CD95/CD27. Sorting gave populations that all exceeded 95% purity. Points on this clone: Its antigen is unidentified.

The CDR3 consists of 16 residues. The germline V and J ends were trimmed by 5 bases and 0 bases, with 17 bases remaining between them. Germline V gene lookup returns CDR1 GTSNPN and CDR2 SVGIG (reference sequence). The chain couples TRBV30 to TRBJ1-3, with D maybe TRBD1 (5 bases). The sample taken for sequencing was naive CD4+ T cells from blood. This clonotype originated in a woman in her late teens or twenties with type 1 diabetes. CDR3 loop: CAWAAAVRVSGNTIYF. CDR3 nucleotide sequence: TGTGCCTGGGCCGCGGCCGTCAGGGTCTCTGGAAACACCATATATTTT. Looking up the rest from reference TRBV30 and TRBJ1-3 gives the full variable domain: SQTIHQWPATLVQPVGSPLSLECTVEGTSNPNLYWYRQAAGRGLQLLFYSVGIGQISSEVPQNLSASRPQDRQFILSSKKLLLSDSGFYLCAWAAAVRVSGNTIYFGEGSWLTVV.